Reported below is one TCR beta chain. The target antigen is unknown. CDR3 length equals 14 residues. V was shortened by 1 base and J by 5 bases, with 12 bases between the two germline ends. Germline-derived CDR1 and CDR2 are SGHRS and YFSETQ. This record belongs to a study of cytomegalovirus exposure and HLA in healthy donors. Across the whole study: A prior study identified roughly 110 million unique TCR beta sequences from about 200 million T cells. The early release's HLA-typed donors yielded some 85 million unique TCRs.

PCR amplification relied on 60 Vbeta primers (plus 13 Jbeta primers). The table came from immunoSEQ multiplex PCR; TCRdb's copy has only in-frame clones and leaves some out. The sample yields 200,000 to 250,000 clones, almost 70% seen once. Regarding the study as a whole: The only immune exposure information that was available was CMV serostatus. Of the V segments, some could not be distinguished, including TRBV6-2 and TRBV6-3, and were excluded.

V gene TRBV5-1 combines with J gene TRBJ2-5, with a weak D call TRBD2 (5 bases). The sequence was collected from a man aged 35 to 55 in good health and CMV-seropositive. What was sequenced was PBMCs. Here the CDR3 reads CASSLFGQRETQYF. CDR3 nucleotides: TGCGCCAGCAGCTTGTTTGGGCAGCGGGAGACCCAGTACTTC.